The following is a T cell receptor beta chain sequence with its context. The entry originates in a study of OX40 agonist ivuxolimab in advanced cancers. The CDR3 spans 15 residues. Trimming cost V 6 bases and J 3 bases, with 18 bases left between them. Germline V gene lookup returns CDR1 SQVTM and CDR2 ANQGSEA. Measured with immunoSEQ multiplex PCR; TCRdb has only the in-frame clones, and not every one. The sample contains nearly 110,000 clones, less than 95% of which appear only once. The chain recombines TRBV29-1 with TRBJ1-5; TRBD1 is a possible D gene (6 bases). Sequenced material: CD4+ or CD8+ T cells sorted from blood, taken in a trial of the OX40 agonist ivuxolimab. The source is an adult with an advanced solid tumor such as melanoma, head and neck, liver or kidney cancer. As DNA, the CDR3 is TGCAGCGTCTGGGACAAGGAAGGGTTCAATCAGCCCCAGCATTTT. Amino acid sequence: CSVWDKEGFNQPQHF.